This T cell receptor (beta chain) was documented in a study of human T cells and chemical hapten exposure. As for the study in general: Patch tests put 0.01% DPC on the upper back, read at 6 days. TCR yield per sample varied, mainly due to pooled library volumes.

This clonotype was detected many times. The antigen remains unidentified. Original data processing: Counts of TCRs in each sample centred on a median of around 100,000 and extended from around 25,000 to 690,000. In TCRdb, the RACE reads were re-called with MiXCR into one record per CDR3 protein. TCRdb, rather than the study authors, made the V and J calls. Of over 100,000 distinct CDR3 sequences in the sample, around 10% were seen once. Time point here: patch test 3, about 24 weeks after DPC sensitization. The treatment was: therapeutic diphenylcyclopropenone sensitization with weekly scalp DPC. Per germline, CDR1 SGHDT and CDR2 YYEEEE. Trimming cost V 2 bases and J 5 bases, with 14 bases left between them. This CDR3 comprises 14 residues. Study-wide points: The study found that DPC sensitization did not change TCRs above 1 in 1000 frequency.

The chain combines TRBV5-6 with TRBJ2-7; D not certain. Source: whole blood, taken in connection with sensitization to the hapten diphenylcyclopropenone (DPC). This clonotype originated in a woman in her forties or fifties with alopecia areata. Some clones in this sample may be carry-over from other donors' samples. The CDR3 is CASSFRTLGNEQYF. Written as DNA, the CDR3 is TGTGCCAGCAGCTTCAGGACGCTTGGGAACGAGCAGTACTTC.